The T cell receptor (beta chain) described here comes from a study of blood T cell repertoires in COVID-19 (dated by TCRdb to about 2020). A note on the overall study: Collaborator samples came from the United States, Italy and Spain and covered acute and convalescent phases of COVID-19. The material from the prospective study consisted of cDNA or gDNA derived from T cells, B-cell-depleted T cells, or PBMCs. Deeply sampled blood TCRbeta repertoires from subjects exposed to, actively infected with, or recovered from COVID-19 were included in the dataset. The repertoires were made available in a free public database intended to serve as a resource for research on the immune response to SARS-CoV-2. Samples came from the ongoing ImmuneRACE study (first 160 participants) plus 1,254 subjects from 6 global collaborators. Sample metadata almost always included a de-identified subject ID, COVID-19 status, age in years and sex. HLA class I and class II types, where available, came from metadata supplied by the sample provider rather than from assay-based typing.

The CDR3, from cysteine to phenylalanine, totals 14 residues. The entry retains the CDR3 DNA only, 42 bases that are in frame from base 1. Trimming at the junction amounts to 2 bases on V and 4 bases on J, and the germline ends lie 11 bases apart. CDR1 is given as SGHTA and CDR2 as FQGNSA, both from the germline V gene. The immunoSEQ Assay, a bias-controlled multiplex PCR, was used to amplify TCRbeta CDR3 regions from genomic DNA. The paper's data handling went like this. The number of nucleated cells in each sample was estimated by amplification of reference gene primers within the assay. To quantify the absolute abundance of each unique TCRbeta CDR3 rearrangement, sequence reads were collapsed and filtered. For each sample, productive Simpson clonality was calculated by taking the square root of Simpson's diversity index across productive rearrangements. Drawn from immuneACCESS, this table holds only the in-frame rearrangements with V and J called that TCRdb kept. Clones are partly lost; checked studies trace under half to an unresolved V gene and leave the rest unexplained. D and trimming come from the DNA, and the V and J calls and clone size come from that table. For this sample the table gives approximately 150,000 clones, of which 82% were detected only once. Of the sample, around 8% falls within the top ten clones.

The research as a whole found: How much clinical and demographic metadata was included differed by source and by participant, and the metadata was provided uncurated.

Each collaborating institution followed its own protocols to collect whole blood in K2EDTA tubes. For TCRbeta analysis, collaborator samples were shipped as frozen whole blood, as isolated PBMCs, or as DNA extracted from either sample type. A few counts support this clone. There is no known antigen for this receptor. Within one base of it there is no much larger clone, and no base qualities were kept. Recombination joined TRBV7-2 with TRBJ1-2; the D segment cannot be called with confidence. Sequences were obtained from peripheral blood. The receptor was isolated from a woman aged 70 to 79 with acute or convalescent COVID-19. The DNA reads as follows: TGTGCCAGCAGCTTACATCCAGGCCCCTATGGCTACACCTTC. The translation is CASSLHPGPYGYTF.